The clone carrying this TCR beta chain has ten or more counts. The V gene lost 5 bases and the J gene lost 3 bases, with 11 bases spanning the gap. The germline V gene encodes CDR1 SEHNR and CDR2 FQNEAQ (reference sequence). The length of the CDR3 is 13 residues. Unique molecular identifiers were attached to individual cDNA molecules. TCRdb independently ran MiXCR on the 5' RACE reads; one entry per CDR3 protein. Of about 64,000 distinct CDR3 sequences in the sample, over 10% were seen once. This specimen belongs to a study of early T cells in non-severe SARS-CoV-2 infection. Overall study context: Sequencing input comprised bulk RNA from unsorted whole blood; chain pairing was not available.

This receptor was taken from an adult who was a healthcare worker with PCR-confirmed SARS-CoV-2 infection or an uninfected control (not recorded which). Sequencing was done on a sample of whole blood. The gene calls are TRBV7-9 and TRBJ2-7; D is undetermined. The CDR3 region has the DNA TGTGCCAGCAGCCTATTTAATAGCTACGAGCAGTACTTC. It is translated as CASSLFNSYEQYF.